This T cell receptor (beta chain) was identified in a study of human T cells and chemical hapten exposure. Study overall: How much TCR each sample yielded varied, mostly because pooled library volumes differed slightly.

Time point of the sample: patch test 2, 6 weeks after DPC sensitization. Regarding treatment: therapeutic diphenylcyclopropenone sensitization with weekly scalp DPC. Whole-study findings and limits: DPC sensitization left the count of TCRs above 1 in 1000 unchanged. Donors' alopecia may make their immune response differ from healthy people's.

TCRdb re-called the RACE reads through MiXCR, storing one row per CDR3 protein. There are 110,000 to 150,000 distinct CDR3 sequences in the sample; around 11% occur only once, and less than 1.5% lies in the top ten. From germline, CDR1 is SQVTM and CDR2 ANQGSEA. Germline trimming cut 4 bases from V and 1 base from J; bases unmatched to any gene: 7. This CDR3 region has 15 residues. Comments on this clonotype: What it recognizes is unknown.

The specimen comprised whole blood, sampled in connection with sensitization to the hapten diphenylcyclopropenone (DPC). The sequence came from a woman in her forties or fifties with alopecia areata. Some clones in this sample may be carry-over from other donors' samples. The chain recombines TRBV29-1 with TRBJ2-5; TRBD2 agrees at 9 bases. DNA of the CDR3: TGCAGCGTTGTAGTAGCGGGAGCCCTCCAAGAGACCCAGTACTTC. This sequence encodes CSVVVAGALQETQYF.